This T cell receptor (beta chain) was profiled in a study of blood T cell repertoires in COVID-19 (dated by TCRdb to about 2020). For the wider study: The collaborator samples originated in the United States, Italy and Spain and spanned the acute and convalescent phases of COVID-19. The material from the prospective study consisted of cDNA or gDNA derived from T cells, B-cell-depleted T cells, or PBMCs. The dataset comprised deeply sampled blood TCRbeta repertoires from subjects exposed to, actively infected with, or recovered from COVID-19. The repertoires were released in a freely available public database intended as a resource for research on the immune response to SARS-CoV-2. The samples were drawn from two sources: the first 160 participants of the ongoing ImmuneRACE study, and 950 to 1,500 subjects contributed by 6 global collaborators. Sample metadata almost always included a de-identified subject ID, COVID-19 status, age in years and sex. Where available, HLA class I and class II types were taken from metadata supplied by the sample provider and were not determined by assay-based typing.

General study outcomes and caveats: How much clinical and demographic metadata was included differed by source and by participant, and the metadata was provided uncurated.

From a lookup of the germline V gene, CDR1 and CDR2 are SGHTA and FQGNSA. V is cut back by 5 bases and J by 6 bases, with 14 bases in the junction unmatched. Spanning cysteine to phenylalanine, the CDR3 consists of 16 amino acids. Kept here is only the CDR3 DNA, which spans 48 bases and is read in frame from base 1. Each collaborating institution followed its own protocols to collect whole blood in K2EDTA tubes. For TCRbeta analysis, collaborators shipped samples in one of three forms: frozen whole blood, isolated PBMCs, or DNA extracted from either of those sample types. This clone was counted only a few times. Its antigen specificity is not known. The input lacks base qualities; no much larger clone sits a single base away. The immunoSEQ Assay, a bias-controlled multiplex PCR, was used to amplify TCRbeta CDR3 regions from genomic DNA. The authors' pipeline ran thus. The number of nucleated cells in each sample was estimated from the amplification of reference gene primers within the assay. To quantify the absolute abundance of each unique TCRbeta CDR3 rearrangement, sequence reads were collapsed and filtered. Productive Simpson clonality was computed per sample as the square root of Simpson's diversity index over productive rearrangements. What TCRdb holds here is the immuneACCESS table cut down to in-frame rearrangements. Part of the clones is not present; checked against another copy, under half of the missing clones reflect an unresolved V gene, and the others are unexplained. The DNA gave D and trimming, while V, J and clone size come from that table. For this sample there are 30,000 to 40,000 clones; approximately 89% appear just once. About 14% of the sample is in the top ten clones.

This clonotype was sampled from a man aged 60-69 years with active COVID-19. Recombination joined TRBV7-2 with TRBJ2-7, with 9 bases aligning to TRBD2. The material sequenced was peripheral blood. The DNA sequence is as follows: TGTGCCAGCAGCCGGGGGAGCGCGGGAGGGCCGGGCGAGCAGTACTTC. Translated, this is CASSRGSAGGPGEQYF.